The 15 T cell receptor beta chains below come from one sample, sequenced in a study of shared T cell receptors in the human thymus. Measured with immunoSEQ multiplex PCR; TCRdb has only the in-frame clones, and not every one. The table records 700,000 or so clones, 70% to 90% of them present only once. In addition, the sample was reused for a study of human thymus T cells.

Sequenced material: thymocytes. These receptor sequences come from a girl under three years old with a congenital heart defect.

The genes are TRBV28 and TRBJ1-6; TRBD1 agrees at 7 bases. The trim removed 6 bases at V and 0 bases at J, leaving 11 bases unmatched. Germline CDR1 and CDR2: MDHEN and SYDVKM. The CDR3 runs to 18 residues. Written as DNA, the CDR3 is TGTGCCAGCAGGAGGGGGCAGGCCTTGAGCTCCTATAATTCACCCCTCCACTTT. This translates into CASRRGQALSSYNSPLHF.

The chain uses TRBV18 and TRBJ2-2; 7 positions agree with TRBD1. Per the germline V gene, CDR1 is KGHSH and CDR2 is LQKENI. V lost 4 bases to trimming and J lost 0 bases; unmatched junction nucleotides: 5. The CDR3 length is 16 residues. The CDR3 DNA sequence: TGTGCCAGCTCACACGGGACAGCTTCGAACACCGGGGAGCTGTTTTTT. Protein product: CASSHGTASNTGELFF. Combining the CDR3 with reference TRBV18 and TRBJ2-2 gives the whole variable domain NAGVMQNPRHLVRRRGQEARLRCSPMKGHSHVYWYRQLPEEGLKFMVYLQKENIIDESGMPKERFSAEFPKEGPSILRIQQVVRGDSAAYFCASSHGTASNTGELFFGEGSRLTVL.

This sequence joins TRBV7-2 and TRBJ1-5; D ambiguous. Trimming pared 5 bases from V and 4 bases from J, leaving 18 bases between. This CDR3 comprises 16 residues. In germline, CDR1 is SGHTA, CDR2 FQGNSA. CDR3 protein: CASSPEPRIANQPQHF. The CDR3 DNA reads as TGTGCCAGCAGCCCGGAGCCACGCATCGCGAATCAGCCCCAGCATTTT.

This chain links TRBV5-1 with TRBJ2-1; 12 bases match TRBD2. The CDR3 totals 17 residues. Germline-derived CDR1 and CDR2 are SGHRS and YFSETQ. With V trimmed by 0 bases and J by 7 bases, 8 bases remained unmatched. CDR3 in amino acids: CASSLGPSGGAGNEQFF. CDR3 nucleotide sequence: TGCGCCAGCAGCTTGGGCCCTAGCGGGGGGGCGGGAAATGAGCAGTTCTTC.

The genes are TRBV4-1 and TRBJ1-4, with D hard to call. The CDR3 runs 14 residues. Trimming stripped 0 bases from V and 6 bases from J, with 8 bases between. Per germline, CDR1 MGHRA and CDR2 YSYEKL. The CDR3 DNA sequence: TGCGCCAGCAGCCAAGATCCCGGGTATGAAAAACTGTTTTTT. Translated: CASSQDPGYEKLFF.

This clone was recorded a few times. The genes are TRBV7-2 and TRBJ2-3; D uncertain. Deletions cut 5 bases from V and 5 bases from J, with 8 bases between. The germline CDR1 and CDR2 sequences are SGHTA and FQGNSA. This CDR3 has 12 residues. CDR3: CASSAERDTQYF. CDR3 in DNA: TGTGCCAGCAGCGCCGAGAGAGATACGCAGTATTTT.

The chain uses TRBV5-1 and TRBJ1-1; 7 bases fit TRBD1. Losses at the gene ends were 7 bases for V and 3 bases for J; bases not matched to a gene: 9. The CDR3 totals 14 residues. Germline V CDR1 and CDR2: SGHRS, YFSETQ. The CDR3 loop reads CASHGPTGDTEAFF. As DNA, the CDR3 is TGCGCCAGCCATGGACCAACAGGGGACACTGAAGCTTTCTTT.

CDR3 amino acids: CASSLGGPTYEQYF. CDR3 DNA sequence: TGTGCCAGCAGTTTGGGGGGGCCAACCTACGAGCAGTACTTC. The chain joins TRBV28 to TRBJ2-7, with D perhaps matching TRBD2 (7 bases). Germline V gene lookup returns CDR1 MDHEN and CDR2 SYDVKM. V lost 3 bases and J lost 2, with 11 bases in between. The CDR3 loop spans 14 amino acids.

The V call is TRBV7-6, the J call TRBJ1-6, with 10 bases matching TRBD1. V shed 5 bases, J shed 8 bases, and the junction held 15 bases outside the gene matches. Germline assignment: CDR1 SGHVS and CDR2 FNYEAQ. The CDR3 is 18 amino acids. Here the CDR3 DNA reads TGTGCCAGCAGCCGGATTCCGGGAACCGGGACAGGGGATTCACCCCTCCACTTT. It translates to CASSRIPGTGTGDSPLHF. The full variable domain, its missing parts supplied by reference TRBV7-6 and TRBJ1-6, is GAGVSQSPRYKVTKRGQDVALRCDPISGHVSLYWYRQALGQGPEFLTYFNYEAQQDKSGLPNDRFSAERPEGSISTLTIQRTEQRDSAMYRCASSRIPGTGTGDSPLHFGNGTRLTVT.

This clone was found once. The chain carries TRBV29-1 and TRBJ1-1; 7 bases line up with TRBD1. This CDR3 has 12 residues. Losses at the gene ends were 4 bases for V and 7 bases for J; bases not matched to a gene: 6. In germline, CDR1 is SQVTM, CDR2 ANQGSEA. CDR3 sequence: CSVVPTGCEAFF. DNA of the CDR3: TGCAGCGTTGTCCCGACAGGGTGTGAAGCTTTCTTT.

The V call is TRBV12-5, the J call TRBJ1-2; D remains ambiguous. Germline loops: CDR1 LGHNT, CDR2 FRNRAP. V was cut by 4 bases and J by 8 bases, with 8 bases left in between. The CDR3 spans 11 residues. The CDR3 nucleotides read TGTGCTAGTGGTTGCAGAGGAGGCTACACCTTC. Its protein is CASGCRGGYTF.

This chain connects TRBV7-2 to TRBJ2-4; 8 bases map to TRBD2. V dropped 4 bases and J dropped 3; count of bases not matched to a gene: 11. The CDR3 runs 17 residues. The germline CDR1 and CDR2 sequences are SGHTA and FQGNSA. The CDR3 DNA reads TGTGCCAGCAGCTCCCAGGGCGGGGGGCGGAGCAAAAACATTCAGTACTTC. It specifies CASSSQGGGRSKNIQYF. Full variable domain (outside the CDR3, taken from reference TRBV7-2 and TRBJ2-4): GAGVSQSPSNKVTEKGKDVELRCDPISGHTALYWYRQSLGQGLEFLIYFQGNSAPDKSGLPSDRFSAERTGGSVSTLTIQRTQQEDSAVYLCASSSQGGGRSKNIQYFGAGTRLSVL.

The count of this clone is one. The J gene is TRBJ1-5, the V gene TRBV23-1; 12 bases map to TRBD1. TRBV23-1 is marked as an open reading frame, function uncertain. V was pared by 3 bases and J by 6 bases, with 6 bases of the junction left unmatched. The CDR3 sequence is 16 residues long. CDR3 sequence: CASSQYGTGGCQPQHF. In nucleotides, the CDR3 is TGCGCCAGCAGTCAGTACGGGACAGGGGGCTGTCAGCCCCAGCATTTT.

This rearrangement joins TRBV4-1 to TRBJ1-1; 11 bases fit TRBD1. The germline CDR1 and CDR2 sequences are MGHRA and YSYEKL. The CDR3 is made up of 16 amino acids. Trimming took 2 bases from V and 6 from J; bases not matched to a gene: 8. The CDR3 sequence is CASSQPPGQGGAEAFF. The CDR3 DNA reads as TGCGCCAGCAGCCAACCCCCGGGACAGGGGGGCGCTGAAGCTTTCTTT.

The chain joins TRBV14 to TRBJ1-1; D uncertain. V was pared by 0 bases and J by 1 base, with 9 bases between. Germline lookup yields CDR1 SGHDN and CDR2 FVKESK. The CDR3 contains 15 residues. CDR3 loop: CASSQEVGRNTEAFF. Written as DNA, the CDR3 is TGTGCCAGCAGCCAAGAGGTAGGGAGGAACACTGAAGCTTTCTTT.